This T cell receptor beta chain was sequenced for a study of glioma-infiltrating T cells. Study context: Dexamethasone exposure before glioma surgery was limited to six or fewer days. Blood libraries targeted about 4- to 10-fold coverage of 750,000 to 1,000,000 T cells. Study-wide points: Non-neoplastic patients had below-expected tissue-blood divergence, while all gliomas exceeded expectation. Patients with low tissue-blood divergence carried a signature set of shared blood CDR3 motifs.

This clonotype has a handful of counts. What it binds is unknown. TCR alpha and beta CDR3 regions were amplified from RNA using iRepertoire nested multiplex PCR. TCRdb re-derived calls from the multiplex PCR reads in MiXCR, one entry per CDR3 protein. The table has 400,000 or so distinct CDR3 sequences, about two fifths seen once; the top ten hold about 12%. After removal of 5 bases from V and 4 bases from J, the junction contained 17 bases not matched to a gene. The CDR3 extends over 18 amino acids. The germline CDR1 and CDR2 sequences are MDHEN and SYDVKM. The sequenced material came from glioma tissue, nonneoplastic brain tissue, or PBMCs (not recorded which). This TCR came from a human donor with low-grade glioma or glioblastoma, undergoing nonglioma brain surgery, or in good health (not recorded which). The V gene is TRBV28, the J gene TRBJ1-1; 9 nucleotides match TRBD1. CDR3 sequence: CASSMRSTGGRWSTEAFF. The CDR3 nucleotides read TGTGCCAGCAGTATGAGATCGACAGGGGGTAGATGGAGCACTGAAGCTTTCTTT. Full variable domain (remainder filled in from reference TRBV28 and TRBJ1-1): DVKVTQSSRYLVKRTGEKVFLECVQDMDHENMFWYRQDPGLGLRLIYFSYDVKMKEKGDIPEGYSVSREKKERFSLILESASTNQTSMYLCASSMRSTGGRWSTEAFFGQGTRLTVV.